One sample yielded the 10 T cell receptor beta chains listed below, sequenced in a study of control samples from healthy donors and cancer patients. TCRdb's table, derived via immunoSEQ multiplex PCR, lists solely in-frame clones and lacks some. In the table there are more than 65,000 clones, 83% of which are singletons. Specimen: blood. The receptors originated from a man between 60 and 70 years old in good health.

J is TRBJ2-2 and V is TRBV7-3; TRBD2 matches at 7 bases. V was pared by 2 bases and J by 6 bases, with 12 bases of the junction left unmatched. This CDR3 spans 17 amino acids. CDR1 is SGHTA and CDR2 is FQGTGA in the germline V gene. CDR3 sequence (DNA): TGTGCCAGCAGCTTATCGGGGGAGGGCGCGAGGGCCGGGGAGCTGTTTTTT. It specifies CASSLSGEGARAGELFF.

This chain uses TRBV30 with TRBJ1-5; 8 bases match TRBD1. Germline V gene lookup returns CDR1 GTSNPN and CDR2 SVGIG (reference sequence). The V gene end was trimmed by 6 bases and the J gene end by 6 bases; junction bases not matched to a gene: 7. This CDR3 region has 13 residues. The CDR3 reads CACMTGEGQPQHF. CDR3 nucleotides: TGTGCCTGCATGACAGGGGAGGGTCAGCCCCAGCATTTT.

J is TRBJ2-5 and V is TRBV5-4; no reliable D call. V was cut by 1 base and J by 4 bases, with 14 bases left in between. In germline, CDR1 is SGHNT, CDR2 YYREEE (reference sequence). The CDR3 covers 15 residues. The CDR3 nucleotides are TGTGCCAGCAGCTTGTGGGGTCCGCGTGGAGAGACCCAGTACTTC. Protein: CASSLWGPRGETQYF.

The CDR3 DNA reads TGTGCCAGCAGCTCCCGGGACAGCTACAATGAGCAGTTCTTC. This gives the protein CASSSRDSYNEQFF. V gene TRBV11-3 combines with J gene TRBJ2-1, with TRBD1 identical over 7 bases. The CDR3 contains 14 residues. The V gene end was trimmed by 4 bases and the J gene end by 3 bases; junction bases not matched to a gene: 3. The V gene's germline CDR1 is SGHNT and CDR2 YENEEA.

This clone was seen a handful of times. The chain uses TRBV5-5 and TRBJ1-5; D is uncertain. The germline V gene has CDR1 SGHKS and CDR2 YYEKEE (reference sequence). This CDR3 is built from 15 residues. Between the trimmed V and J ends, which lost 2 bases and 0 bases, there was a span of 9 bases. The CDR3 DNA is TGTGCCAGCAGCTTCAGTCAGAATAGCAATCAGCCCCAGCATTTT. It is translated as CASSFSQNSNQPQHF.

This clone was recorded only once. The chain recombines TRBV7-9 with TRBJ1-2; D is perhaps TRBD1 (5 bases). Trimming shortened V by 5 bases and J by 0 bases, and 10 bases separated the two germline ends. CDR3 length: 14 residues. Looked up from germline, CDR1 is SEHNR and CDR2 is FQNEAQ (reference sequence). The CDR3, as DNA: TGTGCCAGCAGCCCGAGGGGATCTAACTATGGCTACACCTTC. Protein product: CASSPRGSNYGYTF.

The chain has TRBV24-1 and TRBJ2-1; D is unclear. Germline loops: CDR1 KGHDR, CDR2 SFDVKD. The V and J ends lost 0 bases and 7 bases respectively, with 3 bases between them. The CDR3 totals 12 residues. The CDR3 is CATSDLRNEQFF. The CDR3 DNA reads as TGTGCCACCAGTGATTTGCGGAATGAGCAGTTCTTC.

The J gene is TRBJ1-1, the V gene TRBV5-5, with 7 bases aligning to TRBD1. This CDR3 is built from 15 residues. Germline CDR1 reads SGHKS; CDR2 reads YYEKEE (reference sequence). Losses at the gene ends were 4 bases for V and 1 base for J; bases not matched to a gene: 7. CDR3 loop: CASSGRDSRNTEAFF. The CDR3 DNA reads TGTGCCAGCAGCGGGCGGGACAGTCGGAACACTGAAGCTTTCTTT.

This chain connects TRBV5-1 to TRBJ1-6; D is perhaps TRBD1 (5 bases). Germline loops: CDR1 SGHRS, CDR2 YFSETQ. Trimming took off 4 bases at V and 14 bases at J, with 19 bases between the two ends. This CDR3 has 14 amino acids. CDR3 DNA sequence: TGCGCCAGCAGCGGATCCGGGACCAAATCCGCCCTCCACTTT. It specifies CASSGSGTKSALHF.

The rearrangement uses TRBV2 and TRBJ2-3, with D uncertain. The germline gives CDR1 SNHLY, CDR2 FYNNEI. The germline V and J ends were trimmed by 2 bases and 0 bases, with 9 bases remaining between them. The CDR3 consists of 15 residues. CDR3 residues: CASSETPRSTDTQYF. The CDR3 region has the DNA TGTGCCAGCAGTGAAACTCCCCGCAGCACAGATACGCAGTATTTT.